Sequencing of this T cell receptor (beta chain) was carried out in a study of blood T cell repertoires in COVID-19. Across the study: Acute and convalescent COVID-19 specimens originated in the United States, Italy and Spain.

TCRdb's table, derived via immunoSEQ multiplex PCR, lists solely in-frame clones and lacks some. Of about 200,000 clones in the sample, about 84% were seen once. In germline, CDR1 is DFQATT, CDR2 SNEGSKA (reference sequence). The CDR3 extends over 15 amino acids. Trimming cost V 3 bases and J 3 bases, with 18 bases left between them. Sequencing used peripheral blood. The V gene is TRBV20-1, the J gene TRBJ2-7, with D possibly matching TRBD1 (5 bases). The sequence was collected from a woman older than 75 with acute or convalescent COVID-19. In nucleotides, the CDR3 is TGCAGTGCTAGTAAGGTGGGCAGGGCTAGCTACGAGCAGTACTTC. It yields the protein CSASKVGRASYEQYF.